Each of the 13 T cell receptor beta chains below was sequenced from the same sample in a study of blood T cell repertoires in COVID-19. The table came from immunoSEQ multiplex PCR; TCRdb's copy has only in-frame clones and leaves some out. The sample shows a few hundred thousand clones, around 88% of them seen only once. Specimen: peripheral blood. The receptors here all came from a woman between 55 and 75 years old with COVID-19, enrolled during active disease.

The chain joins TRBV5-1 to TRBJ2-3; D possibly corresponds to TRBD2 (5 bases). CDR3 length: 13 residues. In germline, CDR1 is SGHRS, CDR2 YFSETQ. Trimming took 3 bases from V and 8 from J, leaving 13 bases between them. The CDR3 protein is CASSSGLGGTQYF. DNA of the CDR3: TGCGCCAGCAGCTCGGGGTTGGGCGGTACGCAGTATTTT.

The V gene is TRBV27, the J gene TRBJ2-7; TRBD1 matches 8 bases. The CDR3 is 15 residues long. V lost 2 bases to trimming and J lost 4 bases; unmatched junction nucleotides: 7. Looked up from germline, CDR1 is MNHEY and CDR2 is SMNVEV (reference sequence). The CDR3 DNA is TGTGCCAGCAGTTTAAGTTTGCAGGGGGCGTACGAGCAGTACTTC. Protein product: CASSLSLQGAYEQYF.

This clone occurred once. Within the sample, other DNA sequences also encode this same CDR3. CDR3 sequence reads: CASSLRGNTEAFF. Here the CDR3 DNA reads TGTGCCAGCAGTTTAAGGGGGAACACTGAAGCTTTCTTT. The rearrangement links TRBV27 to TRBJ1-1; possible D gene TRBD1, 5 bases. Germline assignment: CDR1 MNHEY and CDR2 SMNVEV (reference sequence). The CDR3 is 13 amino acids. V was trimmed by 2 bases and J by 1 base, leaving 5 bases between them.

This chain links TRBV11-2 with TRBJ2-7; the match to TRBD2 covers 7 bases. Trimming at V came to 1 base and at J to 5 bases, leaving 2 bases not matched to a gene. The CDR3 has 13 amino acids. The V gene's germline CDR1 is SGHAT and CDR2 FQNNGV. CDR3 coding DNA: TGTGCCAGCAGCTTAGGACGGGGGGACGAGCAGTACTTC. Amino acid sequence: CASSLGRGDEQYF.

This clone was seen a few times. This chain links TRBV12-5 with TRBJ1-2; tentative D call: TRBD1 (6 bases). V was pared by 7 bases and J by 5 bases, with 29 bases between. Germline CDR1 LGHNT, CDR2 FRNRAP. The CDR3 loop spans 18 amino acids. CDR3 sequence: CASESRGTTGRRLYGYTF. In DNA, the CDR3 is TGTGCTAGTGAAAGTCGTGGGACAACAGGAAGGAGGCTTTATGGCTACACCTTC.

The V and J genes are TRBV19 and TRBJ2-3, with 8 bases matching TRBD1. Germline CDR1 is LNHDA and CDR2 is SQIVND (reference sequence). This CDR3 comprises 13 residues. Unmatched junction bases numbered 4, after V lost 9 bases and J lost 2 bases. CDR3 coding DNA: TGTGCCAGCCGGGACAGGATCACAGATACGCAGTATTTT. Its protein is CASRDRITDTQYF.

The CDR3: CASSGVGGSNQPQHF. The CDR3, as DNA: TGTGCCAGCTCCGGGGTGGGTGGGAGCAATCAGCCCCAGCATTTT. The chain uses TRBV6-5 and TRBJ1-5; D not resolved. The CDR3 totals 15 residues. Germline lookup yields CDR1 MNHEY and CDR2 SVGAGI. The V gene lost 8 bases and the J gene lost 1 base, with 15 bases spanning the gap.

The V gene is TRBV29-1, the J gene TRBJ1-2, with D possibly matching TRBD1 (5 bases). The CDR3 has 13 residues. The V end was cut by 4 bases, the J end by 8 bases, with 17 bases between. Germline V gene data show CDR1 as SQVTM and CDR2 as ANQGSEA. The CDR3 reads CSVGRSGGSGYTF. CDR3 nucleotide sequence: TGCAGCGTTGGTCGTTCGGGGGGTTCAGGCTACACCTTC. The whole variable domain, filled in from reference TRBV29-1 and TRBJ1-2, reads SAVISQKPSRDICQRGTSLTIQCQVDSQVTMMFWYRQQPGQSLTLIATANQGSEATYESGFVIDKFPISRPNLTFSTLTVSNMSPEDSSIYLCSVGRSGGSGYTFGSGTRLTVV.

This clone has just a few counts. The chain combines TRBV7-9 with TRBJ1-6, with D possibly being TRBD1 (5 bases). The germline V gene encodes CDR1 SEHNR and CDR2 FQNEAQ (reference sequence). This CDR3 is 15 amino acids long. V lost 4 bases and J 6 bases, leaving 13 bases between the germline ends. CDR3 sequence reads: CASSSPGGINSPLHF. The CDR3 DNA follows: TGTGCCAGCAGCTCCCCCGGGGGGATTAATTCACCCCTCCACTTT.

Details on this clone: Additional DNA sequences in this sample encode the identical CDR3. The rearrangement uses TRBV15 and TRBJ2-1, with TRBD1 matching over 7 bases. This CDR3 region has 16 residues. CDR1 and CDR2 from the germline V gene are LNHNV and YYDKDF (reference sequence). The V and J ends lost 0 bases and 4 bases, in that order; junction bases with no gene match: 6. The CDR3 DNA sequence: TGTGCCACCAGCAGAGACCGGGACAGTTCGTACAATGAGCAGTTCTTC. This encodes CATSRDRDSSYNEQFF. Full variable domain (missing parts from reference TRBV15 and TRBJ2-1): DAMVIQNPRYQVTQFGKPVTLSCSQTLNHNVMYWYQQKSSQAPKLLFHYYDKDFNNEADTPDNFQSRRPNTSFCFLDIRSPGLGDTAMYLCATSRDRDSSYNEQFFGPGTRLTVL.

J is TRBJ1-6 and V is TRBV11-2, with D possibly TRBD1 on 6 matching bases. CDR3 length: 14 residues. CDR1 is SGHAT, CDR2 FQNNGV, per germline. The ends were cut back, 4 bases at V and 7 bases at J, with 11 bases in the middle. As DNA, the CDR3 is TGTGCCAGCAGCTCAAATACAGGGAATTCACCCCTCCACTTT. Translation gives CASSSNTGNSPLHF.

The rearrangement links TRBV10-3 to TRBJ2-5; 8 bases are a match to TRBD1. This CDR3 spans 15 amino acids. Trimming took 0 bases from V and 5 from J; bases not matched to a gene: 5. CDR1 and CDR2 (germline): ENHRY, SYGVKD. This CDR3 reads CAISESSGGAETQYF. DNA for the CDR3: TGTGCCATCAGTGAGTCCTCAGGGGGCGCTGAGACCCAGTACTTC.

This rearrangement joins TRBV5-6 to TRBJ2-7, with D perhaps TRBD1 (5 bases). Germline-derived CDR1 and CDR2 are SGHDT and YYEEEE. This CDR3 has 12 amino acids. Trimming cost V 3 bases and J 5 bases, with 9 bases left between them. The DNA of the CDR3 is TGTGCCAGCAGCTACCGCAGGGACGAGCAGTACTTC. This codes for CASSYRRDEQYF. The full variable domain, with the rest looked up from reference TRBV5-6 and TRBJ2-7, is DAGVTQSPTHLIKTRGQQVTLRCSPKSGHDTVSWYQQALGQGPQFIFQYYEEEERQRGNFPDRFSGHQFPNYSSELNVNALLLGDSALYLCASSYRRDEQYFGPGTRLTVT.